This T cell receptor (beta chain) was identified during a study of shared clonotypes between healthy human individuals. Assay: immunoSEQ multiplex PCR; the TCRdb copy retains only in-frame clones and omits some. The sample shows some 2,000,000 clones, about 94% of them seen only once. CD45RO-negative CD8 cells positively selected for CCR7 made up the naive population, which excluded terminally differentiated effector memory CD45RA+ cells. Among the donors, all were Caucasian adults who lived in Nashville, Tennessee. Germline-derived CDR1 and CDR2 are SQVTM and ANQGSEA. The V gene lost 3 bases and the J gene lost 4 bases, with 6 bases spanning the gap. The CDR3 spans 12 residues. As to this clone: Other DNA sequences of this sample code for an identical CDR3.

This receptor was obtained from a man aged 18 to 29 in good health. The chain carries TRBV29-1 and TRBJ2-2, with a tentative D call TRBD1 (5 bases). The source material was naive CD8+ T cells sorted from blood. The CDR3 is CSVDRGTGELFF. In nucleotides, the CDR3 is TGCAGCGTTGATAGGGGCACCGGGGAGCTGTTTTTT.